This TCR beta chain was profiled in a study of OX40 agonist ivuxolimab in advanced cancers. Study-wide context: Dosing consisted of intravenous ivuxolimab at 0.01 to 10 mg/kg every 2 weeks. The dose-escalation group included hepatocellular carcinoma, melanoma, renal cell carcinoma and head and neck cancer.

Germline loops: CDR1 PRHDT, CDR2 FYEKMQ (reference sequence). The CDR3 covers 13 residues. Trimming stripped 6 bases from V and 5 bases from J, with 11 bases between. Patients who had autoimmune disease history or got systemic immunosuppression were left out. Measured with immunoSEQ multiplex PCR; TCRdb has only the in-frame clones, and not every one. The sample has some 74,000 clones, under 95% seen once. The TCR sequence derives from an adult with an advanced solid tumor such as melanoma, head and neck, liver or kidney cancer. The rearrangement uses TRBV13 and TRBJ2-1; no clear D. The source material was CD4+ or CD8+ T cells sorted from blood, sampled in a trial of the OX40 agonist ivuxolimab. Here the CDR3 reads CASRTTADNEQFF. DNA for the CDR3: TGTGCCAGCAGGACCACCGCGGACAATGAGCAGTTCTTC. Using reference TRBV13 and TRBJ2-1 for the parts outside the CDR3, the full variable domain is AAGVIQSPRHLIKEKRETATLKCYPIPRHDTVYWYQQGPGQDPQFLISFYEKMQSDKGSIPDRFSAQQFSDYHSELNMSSLELGDSALYFCASRTTADNEQFFGPGTRLTVL.